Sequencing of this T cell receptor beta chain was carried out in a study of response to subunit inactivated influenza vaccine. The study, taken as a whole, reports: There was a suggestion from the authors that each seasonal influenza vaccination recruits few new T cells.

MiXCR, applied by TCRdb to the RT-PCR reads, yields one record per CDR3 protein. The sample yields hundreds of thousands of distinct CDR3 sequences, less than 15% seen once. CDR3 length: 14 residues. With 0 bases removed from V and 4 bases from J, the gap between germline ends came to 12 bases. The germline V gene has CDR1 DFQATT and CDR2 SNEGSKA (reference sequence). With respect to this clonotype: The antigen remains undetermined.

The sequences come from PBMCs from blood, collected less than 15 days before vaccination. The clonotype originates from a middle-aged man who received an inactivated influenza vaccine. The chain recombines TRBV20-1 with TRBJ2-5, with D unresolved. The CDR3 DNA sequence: TGCAGTGCTAGAGATTACGCCGCTCCAGAGACCCAGTACTTC. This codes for CSARDYAAPETQYF.